These 23 T cell receptor beta chains were sequenced from one sample in a study of identical twins. TCRdb analysed the 5' RACE reads with MiXCR anew, one entry per CDR3 protein. The sample carries more than 400,000 distinct CDR3 sequences, 15% recorded once. The same specimen was also included in a second study, on yellow fever vaccine responses in identical twins.

The sequenced material came from CD4+ T cells sorted from blood. The receptors stem from a woman younger than 35 in good health.

The rearrangement links TRBV24-1 to TRBJ2-1; possibly TRBD2 for D (5 bases). This CDR3 region has 13 residues. CDR1 KGHDR and CDR2 SFDVKD come from the germline V gene. Deletions cut 4 bases from V and 9 bases from J, with 12 bases between. The CDR3 protein is CATSDRGSGEQFF. In nucleotides, the CDR3 is TGTGCCACCAGTGACCGGGGTTCGGGTGAGCAGTTCTTC.

This clonotype was picked up a small number of times. The chain carries TRBV10-3 and TRBJ2-3, with 9 nucleotides matching TRBD2. The CDR3 is made up of 16 amino acids. V trimming: 5 bases; J trimming: 6 bases; junction bases outside the gene matches: 12. Germline V gives CDR1 ENHRY, CDR2 SYGVKD. CDR3 protein: CAISTTLAGAGDTQYF. The CDR3 DNA sequence: TGTGCCATCAGTACTACATTAGCGGGGGCGGGGGATACGCAGTATTTT.

The J gene is TRBJ2-7, the V gene TRBV7-9, with D possibly TRBD2 on 6 matching bases. The CDR3 length is 15 residues. The germline V gene has CDR1 SEHNR and CDR2 FQNEAQ (reference sequence). Trimming took 5 bases from V and 11 from J, leaving 25 bases between them. In nucleotides, the CDR3 is TGTGCCAGCAGCCCCGGAGGGGTTACCTACGAGGTGGAGTACTTC. Protein product: CASSPGGVTYEVEYF.

This chain connects TRBV6-5 to TRBJ2-7, with D hard to call. CDR3 length: 12 residues. Between the trimmed V and J ends, which lost 6 bases and 0 bases, there was a span of 6 bases. Per the germline V gene, CDR1 is MNHEY and CDR2 is SVGAGI. The CDR3 sequence is CASRTASYEQYF. CDR3 nucleotides: TGTGCCAGCAGAACAGCCTCCTACGAGCAGTACTTC.

The rearrangement joins TRBV24-1 to TRBJ2-5; possible D gene TRBD2, 6 bases. The ends were cut back, 2 bases at V and 1 base at J, with 16 bases in the middle. This CDR3 comprises 17 residues. From germline, CDR1 is KGHDR and CDR2 SFDVKD. CDR3 residues: CATSDSMRGNSQETQYF. CDR3 sequence (DNA): TGTGCCACCAGTGATTCAATGCGGGGCAATTCCCAAGAGACCCAGTACTTC.

The chain couples TRBV28 to TRBJ2-7; D gene uncertain. The CDR3 sequence is 16 residues long. Germline assignment: CDR1 MDHEN and CDR2 SYDVKM. V lost 6 bases and J lost 2, with 20 bases in between. Here the CDR3 reads CASSPPGFKGAYEQYF. The CDR3 DNA is TGTGCCAGCAGCCCCCCTGGTTTCAAGGGTGCCTACGAGCAGTACTTC.

The rearrangement uses TRBV20-1 and TRBJ2-7; D may be TRBD2 (5 bases). The germline V gene has CDR1 DFQATT and CDR2 SNEGSKA (reference sequence). The germline V and J ends were trimmed by 0 bases and 4 bases, with 7 bases remaining between them. There are 12 residues in the CDR3. The CDR3 protein is CSARDWEYEQYF. CDR3 in DNA: TGCAGTGCTAGAGATTGGGAGTACGAGCAGTACTTC.

The CDR3 region has the DNA TGTGCCAGCAGCTTAGATACCAGGACTACTAGCACAGATACGCAGTATTTT. Translated, it gives CASSLDTRTTSTDTQYF. This chain connects TRBV11-2 to TRBJ2-3; D possibly corresponds to TRBD2 (6 bases). This CDR3 is built from 17 residues. The V end was cut by 0 bases, the J end by 0 bases, with 13 bases between. Per germline, CDR1 SGHAT and CDR2 FQNNGV.

The rearrangement links TRBV29-1 to TRBJ2-7; TRBD1 matches at 7 bases. V dropped 6 bases and J dropped 2; count of bases not matched to a gene: 4. CDR3 length equals 12 residues. Germline V gene sequence: CDR1 SQVTM, CDR2 ANQGSEA. CDR3 residues: CSVGDSPYEQYF. DNA for the CDR3: TGCAGCGTGGGGGACAGCCCCTACGAGCAGTACTTC.

V is TRBV7-8 and J is TRBJ2-2; D uncertain. The V gene's germline CDR1 is SGHVS and CDR2 FQNEAQ. The CDR3 sequence is 18 residues long. The V gene lost 5 bases and the J gene lost 0 bases, with 19 bases spanning the gap. The CDR3, as DNA: TGTGCCAGCAGCAAGGAAGGGCTGGCGACCACGAACACCGGGGAGCTGTTTTTT. It translates to CASSKEGLATTNTGELFF.

The chain couples TRBV27 to TRBJ2-7; D uncertain. The germline V gene encodes CDR1 MNHEY and CDR2 SMNVEV (reference sequence). Trimming took off 6 bases at V and 2 bases at J, with 11 bases between the two ends. The CDR3 has 13 residues. The CDR3: CASRNGPTYEQYF. Here the CDR3 DNA reads TGTGCCAGCAGAAACGGGCCAACCTACGAGCAGTACTTC.

The V call is TRBV6-5, the J call TRBJ2-1, with 8 bases that match TRBD2. CDR3 length equals 15 residues. In germline, CDR1 is MNHEY, CDR2 SVGAGI. Trimming took 2 bases from V and 15 from J; bases not matched to a gene: 15. CDR3 sequence (DNA): TGTGCCAGCAGTTACGAAGGCACCGGGACTAGTAGGACGTTCTTC. Encoded protein: CASSYEGTGTSRTFF.

The chain carries TRBV5-1 and TRBJ2-3, with 7 nucleotides matching TRBD1. The V gene's germline CDR1 is SGHRS and CDR2 YFSETQ. V lost 5 bases, J lost 2 bases, and 8 bases stayed unmatched. This CDR3 is 15 amino acids long. In DNA, the CDR3 is TGCGCCAGCAGACAAGAACAGGGGACCACAGATACGCAGTATTTT. It codes for CASRQEQGTTDTQYF.

The chain recombines TRBV6-5 with TRBJ2-7, with D perhaps assigned TRBD1 or TRBD2 (5 bases each). Germline V gives CDR1 MNHEY, CDR2 SVGAGI. V gave up 6 bases and J gave up 2 bases, with 17 bases separating them. The CDR3 loop spans 15 amino acids. The CDR3 nucleotides are TGTGCCAGCAGCTTACGGGACGCCGGGGCCTACGAGCAGTACGTC. The encoded protein is CASSLRDAGAYEQYV.

The chain uses TRBV10-2 and TRBJ1-2, with D maybe TRBD1 (6 bases). The CDR3 loop spans 14 amino acids. Germline CDR1 is WSHSY and CDR2 is SAAADI. V dropped 2 bases and J dropped 3 bases, with 10 bases sitting between them. The CDR3 spells CASSEVGGHYGYTF. The CDR3 DNA sequence: TGCGCCAGCAGTGAGGTGGGGGGGCACTATGGCTACACCTTC.

This clonotype has a handful of counts. The genes are TRBV4-1 and TRBJ1-1, with TRBD1 as a possible D gene (6 bases). CDR3 length: 17 amino acids. In germline, CDR1 is MGHRA, CDR2 YSYEKL. V gave up 1 base and J gave up 0 bases, with 15 bases separating them. The CDR3 sequence: CASSQVVTGRMNTEAFF. CDR3 bases: TGCGCCAGCAGCCAAGTCGTAACAGGGCGAATGAACACTGAAGCTTTCTTT.

This clonotype has only a few counts. This sequence joins TRBV12-3 or TRBV12-4 and TRBJ2-2; 7 nucleotides align to TRBD2. This CDR3 comprises 16 residues. Trimming cost V 5 bases and J 5 bases; bases outside gene matches: 11. CDR3 DNA: TGTGCCAGCAGTCCCCTTGGTAGCGGGCCTACCGGGGAGCTGTTTTTT. Translating gives CASSPLGSGPTGELFF.

V gene TRBV3-1 combines with J gene TRBJ2-7; 7 bases agree with TRBD1. The CDR3 is 12 amino acids. V shed 1 base, J shed 6 bases, and the junction held 0 bases outside the gene matches. CDR1 is LGHDT and CDR2 is YNNKEL in the germline V gene (reference sequence). CDR3 bases: TGTGCCAGCAGCCAAGGGACAGGCGAGCAGTACGTC. This encodes CASSQGTGEQYV.

CDR3 residues: CASSSPGLATQYF. The DNA for the CDR3 is TGTGCCAGCAGCTCCCCGGGACTAGCGACGCAGTACTTC. The chain couples TRBV7-9 to TRBJ2-7; 10 bases fit TRBD2. V lost 4 bases, J lost 9 bases, and 6 bases stayed unmatched. There are 13 residues in the CDR3. The germline gives CDR1 SEHNR, CDR2 FQNEAQ (reference sequence).

This clonotype was picked up a small number of times. The CDR3 protein is CASTDSGNTIYF. The DNA of the CDR3 is TGTGCCAGCACCGACTCTGGAAACACCATATATTTT. The genes are TRBV5-6 and TRBJ1-3; D is unresolved. V dropped 6 bases and J dropped 0 bases, with 4 bases sitting between them. The CDR3 totals 12 residues. The germline CDR1 and CDR2 sequences are SGHDT and YYEEEE.

There are a few counts of this clonotype. The V and J genes are TRBV20-1 and TRBJ2-3; D is ambiguous. Germline loops: CDR1 DFQATT, CDR2 SNEGSKA (reference sequence). The CDR3 runs to 11 residues. For the CDR3, the DNA is TGCACTATGACACACACAGATACGCAGTATTTT. This codes for CTMTHTDTQYF.

This clonotype was detected a few times. This chain links TRBV6-2 or TRBV6-3 with TRBJ2-5, with D possibly matching TRBD2 (5 bases). Deletions cut 1 base from V and 4 bases from J, with 13 bases between. The CDR3 is made up of 15 amino acids. Germline V CDR1 and CDR2: MNHEY, SVGEGT. The CDR3 sequence: CASSYFRGTAETQYF. CDR3 DNA sequence: TGTGCCAGCAGTTACTTTCGGGGAACGGCAGAGACCCAGTACTTC.

This clonotype appeared a few times. The V and J genes are TRBV6-5 and TRBJ2-2; TRBD2 aligns across 7 bases. Germline V lookup: CDR1 MNHEY, CDR2 SVGAGI. V dropped 2 bases and J dropped 6; count of bases not matched to a gene: 6. This CDR3 contains 15 residues. The CDR3: CASSYRGDVPGELFF. CDR3 nucleotide sequence: TGTGCCAGCAGTTACCGGGGGGATGTCCCCGGGGAGCTGTTTTTT.